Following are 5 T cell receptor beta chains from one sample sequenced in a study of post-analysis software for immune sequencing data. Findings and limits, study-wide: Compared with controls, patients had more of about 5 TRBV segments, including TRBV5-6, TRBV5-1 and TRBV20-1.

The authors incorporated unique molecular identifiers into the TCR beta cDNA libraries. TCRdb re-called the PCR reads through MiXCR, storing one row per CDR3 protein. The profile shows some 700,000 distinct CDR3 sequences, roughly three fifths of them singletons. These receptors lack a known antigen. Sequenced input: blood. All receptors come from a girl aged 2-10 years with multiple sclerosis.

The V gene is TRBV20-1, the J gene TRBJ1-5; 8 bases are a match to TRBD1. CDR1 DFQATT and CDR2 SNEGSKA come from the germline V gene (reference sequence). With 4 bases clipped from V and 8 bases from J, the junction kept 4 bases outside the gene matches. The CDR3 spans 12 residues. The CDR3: CSATTGEEPQHF. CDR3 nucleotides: TGCAGTGCTACGACAGGGGAAGAGCCCCAGCATTTT.

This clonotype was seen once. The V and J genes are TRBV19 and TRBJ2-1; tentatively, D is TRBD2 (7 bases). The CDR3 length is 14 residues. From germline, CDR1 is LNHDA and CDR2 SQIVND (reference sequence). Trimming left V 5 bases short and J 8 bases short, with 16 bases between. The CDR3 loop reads CASSRGALQDEQFF. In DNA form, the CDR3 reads TGTGCCAGTAGTCGGGGGGCCTTGCAAGATGAGCAGTTCTTC.

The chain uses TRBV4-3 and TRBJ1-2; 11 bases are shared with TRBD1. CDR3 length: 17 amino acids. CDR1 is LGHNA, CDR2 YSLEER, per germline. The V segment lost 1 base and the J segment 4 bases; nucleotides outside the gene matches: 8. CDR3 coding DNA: TGCGCCAGCAGCCAAGGTCGGACAGGGGGCTTTAGCTATGGCTACACCTTC. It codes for CASSQGRTGGFSYGYTF.

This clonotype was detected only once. CDR3 loop: CSARGEGQFF. The CDR3 nucleotides are TGCAGTGCTAGGGGAGAGGGGCAGTTCTTC. The rearrangement links TRBV20-1 to TRBJ2-1; D may be TRBD2 (5 bases). Between the trimmed V and J ends, which lost 3 bases and 12 bases, there was a span of 9 bases. In germline, CDR1 is DFQATT, CDR2 SNEGSKA (reference sequence). The CDR3 contains 10 residues.

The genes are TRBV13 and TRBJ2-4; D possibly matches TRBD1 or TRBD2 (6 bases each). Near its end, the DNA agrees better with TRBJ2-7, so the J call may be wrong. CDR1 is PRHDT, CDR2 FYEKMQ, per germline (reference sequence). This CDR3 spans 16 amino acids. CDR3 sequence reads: CASSSAGGGAVYEQYF. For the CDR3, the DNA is TGTGCCAGCAGCTCAGCTGGGGGCGGGGCCGTTTACGAGCAGTACTTC.